A single sample gave rise to the 9 T cell receptor beta chains below, sequenced in a study of blood T cell repertoires in COVID-19 (dated by TCRdb to 2020 to 2022). The method was the immunoSEQ multiplex PCR assay. Entries here come from immuneACCESS through TCRdb and include only in-frame sequences with V and J called. Some clones fail to appear in such tables; in the studies checked, an unresolved V gene covers under half of the shortfall, and the cause of the remainder is unknown. The sample table contains about 270,000 clones; only one count was recorded for around nine tenths of them. 8.5% to 9% of the sample belongs to the ten largest clones. What was sequenced was peripheral blood. The receptors shown here come from a man aged 40-55 years with active or convalescent COVID-19.

The chain is built from TRBV7-9 and TRBJ2-7; 8 nucleotides align to TRBD1. The germline CDR1 and CDR2 sequences are SEHNR and FQNEAQ (reference sequence). The CDR3 runs to 14 residues. Trimming removed 1 base from V and 2 bases from J; junction bases left unmatched: 1. This chain's CDR3 is CASSLGQGTYEQYF. CDR3 nucleotide sequence: TGTGCCAGCAGCTTAGGACAGGGGACCTACGAGCAGTACTTC.

The genes are TRBV24-1 and TRBJ2-1, with TRBD2 identical over 11 bases. The V gene's germline CDR1 is KGHDR and CDR2 SFDVKD. This CDR3 is built from 13 residues. V was pared by 6 bases and J by 7 bases, with 1 base of the junction left unmatched. The CDR3 region has the DNA TGTGCCACCAGTCTAGCGGGGGGAAATGAGCAGTTCTTC. Translating it yields CATSLAGGNEQFF.

The genes are TRBV24-1 and TRBJ2-2; TRBD1 matches 8 bases. Germline CDR1 is KGHDR and CDR2 is SFDVKD. The V and J ends lost 2 bases and 6 bases, in that order; junction bases with no gene match: 7. The CDR3 length is 16 residues. CDR3 nucleotides: TGTGCCACCAGTGATTCCCGGACAGGGACCGCCGGGGAGCTGTTTTTT. This encodes CATSDSRTGTAGELFF.

The rearrangement links TRBV20-1 to TRBJ2-1; TRBD2 matches 10 bases. The ends lost 3 bases at V and 7 bases at J; junction bases unmatched: 12. The CDR3 consists of 16 residues. Germline CDR1 DFQATT, CDR2 SNEGSKA (reference sequence). The CDR3 reads CSASNPSGRWANEQFF. The CDR3 nucleotides read TGCAGTGCTAGTAATCCTAGCGGGAGATGGGCGAATGAGCAGTTCTTC.

This chain connects TRBV7-3 to TRBJ2-7; D gene uncertain. Germline V lookup: CDR1 SGHTA, CDR2 FQGTGA. V lost 5 bases and J 2 bases, leaving 7 bases between the germline ends. This CDR3 has 12 amino acids. The CDR3 nucleotides are TGTGCCAGCAGCCCCCTAGCCTACGAGCAGTACTTC. Its translation is CASSPLAYEQYF.

This sequence joins TRBV10-3 and TRBJ2-3; possible D gene TRBD2, 6 bases. Trimming took 4 bases from V and 6 from J, leaving 11 bases between them. The CDR3 consists of 13 residues. The V gene's germline CDR1 is ENHRY and CDR2 SYGVKD. CDR3 sequence reads: CAISGGERDTQYF. In DNA form, the CDR3 reads TGTGCCATCAGTGGCGGGGAGAGGGATACGCAGTATTTT.

Only one count was recorded for this clone. This sequence joins TRBV6-5 and TRBJ2-3; a possible D gene is TRBD2 (7 bases). The CDR3 loop spans 14 amino acids. Germline lookup yields CDR1 MNHEY and CDR2 SVGAGI. Trimming removed 2 bases from V and 6 bases from J, with 12 bases in between. CDR3 loop: CASSYRGAGDTQYF. The DNA of the CDR3 is TGTGCCAGCAGTTACCGGGGGGCAGGGGATACGCAGTATTTT.

The chain links TRBV5-5 to TRBJ2-3; 7 bases match TRBD2. Trimming at V came to 0 bases and at J to 3 bases, leaving 7 bases not matched to a gene. This CDR3 has 16 amino acids. Germline V gene lookup returns CDR1 SGHKS and CDR2 YYEKEE (reference sequence). The CDR3 nucleotides read TGTGCCAGCAGCTTGGGGCCCACGGGAGGTACAGATACGCAGTATTTT. Its translation is CASSLGPTGGTDTQYF.

The chain has TRBV25-1 and TRBJ1-1; 10 nucleotides align to TRBD1. The CDR3 extends over 15 amino acids. CDR1 MGHDK and CDR2 SYGVNS come from the germline V gene. V lost 3 bases to trimming and J lost 6 bases; unmatched junction nucleotides: 7. DNA of the CDR3: TGTGCCAGCAGTGACCTGGGACAGGGGTTCGCTGAAGCTTTCTTT. Encoded protein: CASSDLGQGFAEAFF. The variable domain in full, completed from reference TRBV25-1 and TRBJ1-1, reads EADIYQTPRYLVIGTGKKITLECSQTMGHDKMYWYQQDPGMELHLIHYSYGVNSTEKGDLSSESTVSRIRTEHFPLTLESARPSHTSQYLCASSDLGQGFAEAFFGQGTRLTVV.